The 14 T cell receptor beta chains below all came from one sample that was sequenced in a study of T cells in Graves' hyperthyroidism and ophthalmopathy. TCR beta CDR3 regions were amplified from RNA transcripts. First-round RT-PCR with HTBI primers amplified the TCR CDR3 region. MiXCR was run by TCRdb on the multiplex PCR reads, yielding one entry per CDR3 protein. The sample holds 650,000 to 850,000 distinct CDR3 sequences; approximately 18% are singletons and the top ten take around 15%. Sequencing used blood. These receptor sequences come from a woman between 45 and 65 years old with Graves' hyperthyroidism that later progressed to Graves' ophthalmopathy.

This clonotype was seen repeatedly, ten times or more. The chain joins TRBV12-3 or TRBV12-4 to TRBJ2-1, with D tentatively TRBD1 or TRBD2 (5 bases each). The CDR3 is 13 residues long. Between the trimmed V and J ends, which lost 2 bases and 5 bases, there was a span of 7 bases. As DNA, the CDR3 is TGTGCCAGCAGTTTATGGGGGAACAATGAGCAGTTCTTC. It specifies CASSLWGNNEQFF.

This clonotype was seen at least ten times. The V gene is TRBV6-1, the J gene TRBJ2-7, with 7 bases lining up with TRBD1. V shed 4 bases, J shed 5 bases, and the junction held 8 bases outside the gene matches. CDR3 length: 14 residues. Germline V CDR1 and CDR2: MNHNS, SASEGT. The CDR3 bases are TGTGCCAGCAGTGCGGAGACAGGGCACCACGAGCAGTACTTC. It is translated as CASSAETGHHEQYF.

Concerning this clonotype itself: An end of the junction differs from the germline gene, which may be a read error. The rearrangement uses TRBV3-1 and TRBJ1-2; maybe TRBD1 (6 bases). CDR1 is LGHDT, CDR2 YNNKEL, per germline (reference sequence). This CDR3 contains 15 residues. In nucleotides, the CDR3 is TGTGCCAGCAGGCAAGAAACAGGGAAGAGTCGAGGCTACACCTTC. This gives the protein CASRQETGKSRGYTF.

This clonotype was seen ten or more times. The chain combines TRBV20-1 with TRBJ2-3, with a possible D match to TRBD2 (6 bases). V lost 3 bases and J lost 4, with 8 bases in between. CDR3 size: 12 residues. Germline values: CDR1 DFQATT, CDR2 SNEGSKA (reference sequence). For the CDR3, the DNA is TGCAGTGCTAGGGAGGGATCAGATACGCAGTATTTT. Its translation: CSAREGSDTQYF.

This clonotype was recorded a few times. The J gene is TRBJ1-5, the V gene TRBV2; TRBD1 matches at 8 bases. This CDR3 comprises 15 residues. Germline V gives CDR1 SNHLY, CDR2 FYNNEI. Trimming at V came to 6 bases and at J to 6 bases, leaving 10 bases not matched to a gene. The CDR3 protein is CASRETTGATQPQHF. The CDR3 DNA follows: TGTGCCAGCAGGGAAACGACAGGGGCGACTCAGCCCCAGCATTTT.

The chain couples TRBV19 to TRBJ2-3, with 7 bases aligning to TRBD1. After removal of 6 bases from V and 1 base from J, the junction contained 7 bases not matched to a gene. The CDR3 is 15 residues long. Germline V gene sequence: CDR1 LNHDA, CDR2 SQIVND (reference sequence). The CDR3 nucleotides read TGTGCCAGTAGAACTACAGGGGACGGCACAGATACGCAGTATTTT. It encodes CASRTTGDGTDTQYF.

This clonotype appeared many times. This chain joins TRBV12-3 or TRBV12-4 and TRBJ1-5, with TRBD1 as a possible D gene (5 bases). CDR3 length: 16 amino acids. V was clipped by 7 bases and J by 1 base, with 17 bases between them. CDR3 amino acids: CASTSGLGDSNQPQHF. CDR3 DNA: TGTGCCAGCACCTCTGGTTTAGGGGACAGCAATCAGCCCCAGCATTTT.

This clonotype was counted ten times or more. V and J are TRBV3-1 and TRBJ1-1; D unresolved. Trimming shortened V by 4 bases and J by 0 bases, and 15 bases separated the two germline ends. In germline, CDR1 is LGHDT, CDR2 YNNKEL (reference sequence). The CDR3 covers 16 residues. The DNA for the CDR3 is TGTGCCAGCAGCCGTAGACATAAAGGGCTGAACACTGAAGCTTTCTTT. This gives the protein CASSRRHKGLNTEAFF. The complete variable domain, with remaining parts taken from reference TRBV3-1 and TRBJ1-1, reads DTAVSQTPKYLVTQMGNDKSIKCEQNLGHDTMYWYKQDSKKFLKIMFSYNNKELIINETVPNRFSPKSPDKAHLNLHINSLELGDSAVYFCASSRRHKGLNTEAFFGQGTRLTVV.

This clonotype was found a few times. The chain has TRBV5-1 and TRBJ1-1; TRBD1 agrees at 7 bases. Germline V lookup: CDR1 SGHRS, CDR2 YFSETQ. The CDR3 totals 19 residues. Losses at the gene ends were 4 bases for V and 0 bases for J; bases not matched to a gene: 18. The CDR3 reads CASSDLTGQRGTMNTEAFF. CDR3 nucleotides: TGCGCCAGCAGCGACCTAACGGGACAGCGTGGGACCATGAACACTGAAGCTTTCTTT.

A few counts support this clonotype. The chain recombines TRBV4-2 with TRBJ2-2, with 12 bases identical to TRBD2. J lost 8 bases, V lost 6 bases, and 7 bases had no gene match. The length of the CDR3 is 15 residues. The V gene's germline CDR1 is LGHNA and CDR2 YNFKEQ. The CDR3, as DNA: TGTGCCAGCAGTATTCCGACTAGCGGGGGTGGGGAGCTGTTTTTT. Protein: CASSIPTSGGGELFF.

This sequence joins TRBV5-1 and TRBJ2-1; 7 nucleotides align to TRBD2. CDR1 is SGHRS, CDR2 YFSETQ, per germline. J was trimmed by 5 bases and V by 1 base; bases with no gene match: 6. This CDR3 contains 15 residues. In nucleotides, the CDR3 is TGCGCCAGCAGCTTGATTGCAGGGACTAACAATGAGCAGTTCTTC. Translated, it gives CASSLIAGTNNEQFF.

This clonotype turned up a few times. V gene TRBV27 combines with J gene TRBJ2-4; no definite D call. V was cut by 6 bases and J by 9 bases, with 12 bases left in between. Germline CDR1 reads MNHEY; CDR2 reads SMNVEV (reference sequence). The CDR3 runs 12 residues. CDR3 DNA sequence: TGTGCCAGCAGCCGCCCCTTAGGCATTCAGTACTTC. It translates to CASSRPLGIQYF.

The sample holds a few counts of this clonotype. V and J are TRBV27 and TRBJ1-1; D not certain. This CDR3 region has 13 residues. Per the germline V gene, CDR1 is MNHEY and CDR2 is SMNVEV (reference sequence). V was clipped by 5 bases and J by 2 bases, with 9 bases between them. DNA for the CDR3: TGTGCCAGCAGTCCACAGAGAAACACTGAAGCTTTCTTT. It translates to CASSPQRNTEAFF.

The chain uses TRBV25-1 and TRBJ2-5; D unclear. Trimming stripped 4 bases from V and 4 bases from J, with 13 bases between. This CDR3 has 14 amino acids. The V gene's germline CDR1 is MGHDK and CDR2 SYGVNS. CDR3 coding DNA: TGTGCCAGCAGTGTTCGGTATGATCCAGAGACCCAGTACTTC. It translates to CASSVRYDPETQYF.